This T cell receptor beta chain was retrieved from a study of cytomegalovirus exposure and HLA in healthy donors. Study results and limitations: Reports state that TCR beta sequences accurately predicted most subjects' HLA-A and HLA-B alleles. While the bulk of TCR sequences proved rare, some public TCRs turned up in many donors. CMV serostatus was the sole immune exposure data available.

This clone was counted a few times. Its antigen remains unidentified. Germline CDR1 MGHRA, CDR2 YSYEKL. The CDR3 contains 14 residues. Trimming removed 5 bases from V and 4 bases from J, with 11 bases in between. PCR primers comprised 60 Vbeta and 13 Jbeta primers. Sequenced by immunoSEQ multiplex PCR; TCRdb stores in-frame clones only, minus some. The data contain a few hundred thousand clones, about 75% of them singletons. The rearrangement uses TRBV4-1 and TRBJ1-4, with D maybe TRBD1 (5 bases). The sequenced material came from PBMCs. The receptor was derived from a man between 18 and 29 years old in good health and CMV-seronegative. Written as DNA, the CDR3 is TGCGCCAGCAGCTCGGGACTGATTAATGAAAAACTGTTTTTT. It codes for CASSSGLINEKLFF.